This TCR beta chain was obtained from a study of blood T cells in healthy people across ages. Study-level findings and limits: One million T cells yielded diversity estimates that were considered underestimates. Per million T cells, TCR beta diversity dropped roughly linearly as age increased.

Aged about 6 to 100, donors were systemically healthy Caucasians from Russia. This clonotype was recorded a few times. The antigen is undetermined. The CDR3 contains 15 residues. The germline gives CDR1 SGHRS, CDR2 YFSETQ. A second about 6 to 12 cycle PCR used barcoded and J-beta primers. From the 5' RACE reads, TCRdb called clonotypes with MiXCR, one entry per CDR3 protein. In the table there are 250,000 to 300,000 distinct CDR3 sequences, about 25% of which are singletons. Sequenced material: blood. The V call is TRBV5-1, the J call TRBJ2-5; a possible D gene is TRBD2 (5 bases). The DNA end is more similar to TRBJ2-1, so the J call may be wrong. The TCR comes from a woman in her seventies in good health. This chain's CDR3 is CASSGMGDPYNEQFF. The DNA for the CDR3 is TGCGCCAGCAGTGGGATGGGAGACCCCTACAATGAGCAGTTCTTC.